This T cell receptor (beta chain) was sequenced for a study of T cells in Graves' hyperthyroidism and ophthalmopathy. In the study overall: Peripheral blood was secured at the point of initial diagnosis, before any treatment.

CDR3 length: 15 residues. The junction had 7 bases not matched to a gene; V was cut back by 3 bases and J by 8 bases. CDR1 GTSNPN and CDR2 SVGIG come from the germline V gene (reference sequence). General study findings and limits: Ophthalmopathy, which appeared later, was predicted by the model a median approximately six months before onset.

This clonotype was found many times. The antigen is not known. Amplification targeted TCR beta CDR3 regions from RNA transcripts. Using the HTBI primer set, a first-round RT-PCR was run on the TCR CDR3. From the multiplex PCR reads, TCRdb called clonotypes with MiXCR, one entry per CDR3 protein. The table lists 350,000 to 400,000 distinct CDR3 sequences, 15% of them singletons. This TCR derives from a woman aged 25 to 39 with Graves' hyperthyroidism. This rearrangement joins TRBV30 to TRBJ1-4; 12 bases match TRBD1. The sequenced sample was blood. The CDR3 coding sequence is TGTGCCTGGAGGGGGGGACAGGGGGCGCGAGAAAAACTGTTTTTT. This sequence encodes CAWRGGQGAREKLFF.